The 22 T cell receptor beta chains below were found in one sample sequenced in a study of T cells after posttransplantation cyclophosphamide. The table came from immunoSEQ multiplex PCR; TCRdb's copy has only in-frame clones and leaves some out. This sample has tens of thousands of clones, each found more than once. Sequenced: PBMCs. These receptors were collected from a woman aged 50 to 60 in good health and a related stem cell transplant donor.

In this sample, this clone turned up many times. This chain connects TRBV12-3 or TRBV12-4 to TRBJ2-7; 8 bases fit TRBD1. J lost 3 bases, V lost 3 bases, and 4 bases had no gene match. This CDR3 has 14 residues. DNA of the CDR3: TGTGCCAGCAGTTTTGGACAGGGTTTCTACGAGCAGTACTTC. This sequence encodes CASSFGQGFYEQYF.

This sequence joins TRBV15 and TRBJ1-5; 7 bases are shared with TRBD1. The trim removed 0 bases at V and 1 base at J, leaving 12 bases unmatched. Germline V lookup: CDR1 LNHNV, CDR2 YYDKDF (reference sequence). This CDR3 has 19 residues. The CDR3 region is CATSREPVRQGGSNQPQHF. In DNA, the CDR3 is TGTGCCACCAGCAGAGAACCGGTACGACAGGGAGGAAGCAATCAGCCCCAGCATTTT.

Ten or more counts support this clone. The chain uses TRBV9 and TRBJ2-1, with 8 bases that match TRBD1. Germline assignment: CDR1 SGDLS and CDR2 YYNGEE. The CDR3 is 17 residues long. The V segment lost 3 bases and the J segment 7 bases; nucleotides outside the gene matches: 15. The CDR3 loop reads CASSAHSDRGVRNEQFF. The CDR3 DNA is TGTGCCAGCAGCGCCCACTCTGACAGGGGAGTAAGGAATGAGCAGTTCTTC.

This clone has only a few counts. The chain carries TRBV6-6 and TRBJ1-5; D is perhaps TRBD1 (6 bases). The CDR3 runs 15 residues. V lost 3 bases to trimming and J lost 3 bases, with 12 bases between them. Germline V CDR1 and CDR2: MNHNY, SVGAGI (reference sequence). The CDR3 sequence: CASSYEGVNNQPQHF. As DNA, the CDR3 is TGTGCCAGCAGTTATGAGGGGGTAAACAATCAGCCCCAGCATTTT.

This clone was seen at least ten times. The rearrangement uses TRBV25-1 and TRBJ2-7; TRBD1 agrees at 8 bases. Germline CDR1 and CDR2: MGHDK and SYGVNS. The CDR3 is made up of 12 amino acids. The V and J ends lost 7 bases and 2 bases, in that order; junction bases with no gene match: 1. CDR3 nucleotides: TGTGCCAGCATGGGACAGGCCTACGAGCAGTACTTC. This sequence encodes CASMGQAYEQYF.

Ten or more counts support this clone. V and J are TRBV28 and TRBJ1-1; 7 bases fit TRBD1. V lost 4 bases and J lost 7; bases outside the gene matches: 9. This CDR3 spans 14 amino acids. From germline, CDR1 is MDHEN and CDR2 SYDVKM. The CDR3 coding sequence is TGTGCCAGCAGTTGGAGGGGGCTCGCCGGTGAAGCTTTCTTT. Protein product: CASSWRGLAGEAFF.

This clone was recorded at least ten times. The chain uses TRBV28 and TRBJ2-7; TRBD1 matches at 8 bases. The CDR3 spans 17 residues. V was clipped by 4 bases and J by 2 bases; unmatched bases: 13. The germline CDR1 and CDR2 sequences are MDHEN and SYDVKM. In DNA, the CDR3 is TGTGCCAGCAGTTCAATCACCGGGACAGGAGTTCCCTACGAGCAGTACTTC. Its translation is CASSSITGTGVPYEQYF. Full variable domain (rest looked up from reference TRBV28 and TRBJ2-7): DVKVTQSSRYLVKRTGEKVFLECVQDMDHENMFWYRQDPGLGLRLIYFSYDVKMKEKGDIPEGYSVSREKKERFSLILESASTNQTSMYLCASSSITGTGVPYEQYFGPGTRLTVT.

This clone was seen ten or more times. The J gene is TRBJ1-1, the V gene TRBV28; 9 nucleotides match TRBD1. The germline CDR1 and CDR2 sequences are MDHEN and SYDVKM. The V and J ends lost 3 bases and 11 bases, in that order; junction bases with no gene match: 7. The CDR3 covers 13 residues. CDR3: CASSFGQGTGAFF. DNA for the CDR3: TGTGCCAGCAGTTTTGGACAGGGGACTGGCGCTTTCTTT.

In its sample, this clone was seen many times. The rearrangement links TRBV24-1 to TRBJ2-3; the match to TRBD1 covers 9 bases. Germline lookup yields CDR1 KGHDR and CDR2 SFDVKD. The CDR3 extends over 16 amino acids. Trimming removed 7 bases from V and 2 bases from J; junction bases left unmatched: 9. The CDR3 DNA sequence: TGTGCCACCAGCAGCCGGACAGGGGATATCACAGATACGCAGTATTTT. This encodes CATSSRTGDITDTQYF.

This clone has at least ten counts. The V gene is TRBV9, the J gene TRBJ2-5; 7 positions match TRBD1. The CDR3 is 15 amino acids. In germline, CDR1 is SGDLS, CDR2 YYNGEE. The trim removed 4 bases at V and 4 bases at J, leaving 10 bases unmatched. For the CDR3, the DNA is TGTGCCAGCAGCACAGTAGGGGGCGCGATAGAGACCCAGTACTTC. Translating it yields CASSTVGGAIETQYF.

This clone was recorded a few times. V gene TRBV7-9 combines with J gene TRBJ1-1; the match to TRBD1 covers 9 bases. Germline lookup yields CDR1 SEHNR and CDR2 FQNEAQ (reference sequence). V dropped 5 bases and J dropped 7; count of bases not matched to a gene: 8. CDR3 size: 14 residues. The CDR3 loop reads CASSRGTGPFEAFF. The DNA of the CDR3 is TGTGCCAGCAGCCGTGGGACAGGGCCTTTTGAAGCTTTCTTT.

In its sample, this clone was seen a few times. The chain links TRBV7-3 to TRBJ1-6; D is uncertain. V lost 2 bases to trimming and J lost 10 bases, with 12 bases between them. Per germline, CDR1 SGHTA and CDR2 FQGTGA. The CDR3 loop spans 14 amino acids. The CDR3 DNA reads TGTGCCAGCAGCTTAGGGCCAGGAGGGTCACCCCTCCACTTT. This gives the protein CASSLGPGGSPLHF.

This clone was detected many times. The CDR3 protein is CASSLHRVERGYEQYF. Written as DNA, the CDR3 is TGTGCCAGCAGTCTCCACAGGGTCGAGAGGGGCTACGAGCAGTACTTC. The chain couples TRBV27 to TRBJ2-7; TRBD1 might be the D (6 bases). The germline V and J ends were trimmed by 5 bases and 3 bases, with 20 bases remaining between them. The CDR3 is made up of 16 amino acids. Germline CDR1 MNHEY, CDR2 SMNVEV (reference sequence).

This clone was counted many times. The genes are TRBV7-7 and TRBJ2-2; TRBD1 matches at 7 bases. Germline values: CDR1 SSHAT, CDR2 FNYEAQ (reference sequence). This CDR3 comprises 14 residues. J was trimmed by 7 bases and V by 1 base; bases with no gene match: 3. The DNA of the CDR3 is TGTGCCAGCAGCTTAGAGGGGGCAGTCGGGGAGCTGTTTTTT. This sequence encodes CASSLEGAVGELFF.

This clone was counted many times. The chain couples TRBV2 to TRBJ2-3; 7 nucleotides line up with TRBD2. Germline trimming cut 5 bases from V and 3 bases from J; bases unmatched to any gene: 8. The CDR3 sequence is 15 residues long. CDR1 and CDR2 from the germline V gene are SNHLY and FYNNEI. In DNA form, the CDR3 reads TGTGCCAGCAGTACCCGCGGGGGAGGGACAGATACGCAGTATTTT. Encoded protein: CASSTRGGGTDTQYF.

This clone was counted many times. This chain uses TRBV18 with TRBJ1-4, with D unresolved. Trimming pared 5 bases from V and 7 bases from J, leaving 11 bases between. This CDR3 has 13 amino acids. Per germline, CDR1 KGHSH and CDR2 LQKENI. In nucleotides, the CDR3 is TGTGCCAGCTCAGGCCCAGAGGGTGAAAAACTGTTTTTT. Protein sequence: CASSGPEGEKLFF.

The rearrangement joins TRBV7-8 to TRBJ1-1; 11 nucleotides align to TRBD1. Germline trimming cut 1 base from V and 6 bases from J; bases unmatched to any gene: 10. This CDR3 has 17 residues. In germline, CDR1 is SGHVS, CDR2 FQNEAQ. Written as DNA, the CDR3 is TGTGCCAGCAGCTTAGGGGTTCCAGGACAGGGGGCGGCTGAAGCTTTCTTT. This sequence encodes CASSLGVPGQGAAEAFF.

This clone has a count of ten or more. The rearrangement uses TRBV7-2 and TRBJ2-4, with unresolved D. CDR1 is SGHTA, CDR2 FQGNSA, per germline. The CDR3 length is 13 residues. Trimming took off 2 bases at V and 5 bases at J, with 7 bases between the two ends. The CDR3 is CASSLKVENIQYF. The CDR3, as DNA: TGTGCCAGCAGCTTAAAGGTGGAAAACATTCAGTACTTC.

This clone was counted many times. V usage is TRBV2 and J usage is TRBJ2-7; 9 nucleotides align to TRBD1. The CDR3 is 13 residues long. Germline V gives CDR1 SNHLY, CDR2 FYNNEI. With V trimmed by 8 bases and J by 4 bases, 6 bases remained unmatched. The CDR3 DNA reads TGTGCCAGCGGACAGGGGAGAATGTACGAGCAGTACTTC. This sequence encodes CASGQGRMYEQYF.

At least ten counts were recorded for this clone. This chain links TRBV4-1 with TRBJ1-2, with 7 bases aligning to TRBD1. The CDR3 length is 14 residues. Germline values: CDR1 MGHRA, CDR2 YSYEKL. The J segment lost 6 bases and the V segment lost 2 bases, leaving 6 bases of the junction unmatched. CDR3 in amino acids: CASSQSGQVDGYTF. The CDR3 nucleotides read TGCGCCAGCAGCCAATCCGGACAGGTCGATGGCTACACCTTC.

Many counts were recorded for this clone. This chain uses TRBV5-5 with TRBJ1-4; no definite D call. CDR1 and CDR2 (germline): SGHKS, YYEKEE (reference sequence). The CDR3 length is 12 residues. Trimming took 4 bases from V and 4 from J, leaving 5 bases between them. CDR3 sequence (DNA): TGTGCCAGCAGCCCCCATAATGAAAAACTGTTTTTT. Protein sequence: CASSPHNEKLFF. The full variable domain, in which reference TRBV5-5 and TRBJ1-4 provide the parts outside the CDR3, is DAGVTQSPTHLIKTRGQQVTLRCSPISGHKSVSWYQQVLGQGPQFIFQYYEKEERGRGNFPDRFSARQFPNYSSELNVNALLLGDSALYLCASSPHNEKLFFGSGTQLSVL.

V is TRBV18 and J is TRBJ2-2, with 7 bases matching TRBD1. The junction had 7 bases not matched to a gene; V was cut back by 6 bases and J by 3 bases. Germline V gene lookup returns CDR1 KGHSH and CDR2 LQKENI. This CDR3 spans 15 amino acids. CDR3 DNA sequence: TGTGCCAGCTCCCCTCGGGACAGCCACACCGGGGAGCTGTTTTTT. Translated: CASSPRDSHTGELFF.